The 14 T cell receptor beta chains listed next were all sequenced from one sample in a study of blood T cells in healthy people across ages. With a J-beta primer mix and a sample-barcoded 5' primer, a second PCR ran about 7 to 12 cycles. TCRdb used MiXCR to reprocess the 5' RACE reads, holding one entry per CDR3 protein. Among around 800,000 distinct CDR3 sequences listed, roughly 24% were seen once. The sample also formed part of further work on T cells of mothers and their children.

Specimen: blood. Receptors were obtained from a boy younger than 18 in good health.

The chain uses TRBV15 and TRBJ2-1, with D possibly being TRBD2 (5 bases). The germline V and J ends were trimmed by 0 bases and 0 bases, with 9 bases remaining between them. CDR1 and CDR2 from the germline V gene are LNHNV and YYDKDF (reference sequence). The CDR3 consists of 16 residues. The CDR3 protein is CATSREDSSSYNEQFF. CDR3 DNA: TGTGCCACCAGCAGAGAGGACTCGAGCTCCTACAATGAGCAGTTCTTC.

Ten or more counts support this clonotype. This sequence joins TRBV28 and TRBJ1-2; the D is unclear. Germline V CDR1 and CDR2: MDHEN, SYDVKM. Trimming took 5 bases from V and 7 from J, leaving 8 bases between them. The CDR3 contains 11 residues. CDR3 DNA sequence: TGTGCCAGCAGTCGTCGGGGTGGCTACACCTTC. Protein: CASSRRGGYTF.

This clonotype was seen a handful of times. V usage is TRBV27 and J usage is TRBJ2-1; tentatively, D is TRBD1 (7 bases). Trimming took 10 bases from V and 0 from J, leaving 25 bases between them. CDR1 MNHEY and CDR2 SMNVEV come from the germline V gene (reference sequence). The length of the CDR3 is 18 residues. In DNA form, the CDR3 reads TGTGCCATCCCGCGGGACAGAGATGCCCCCAGCTCCTACAATGAGCAGTTCTTC. It specifies CAIPRDRDAPSSYNEQFF.

The chain is built from TRBV10-3 and TRBJ2-3, with D maybe TRBD1 (6 bases). Germline V CDR1 and CDR2: ENHRY, SYGVKD. The CDR3 totals 17 residues. V shed 0 bases and J shed 5 bases, with 18 bases lying between them. CDR3 loop: CAISESTVGAWVDTQYF. The CDR3 coding sequence is TGTGCCATCAGTGAGTCGACAGTGGGGGCTTGGGTAGATACGCAGTATTTT.

V is TRBV7-2 and J is TRBJ1-1; unclear D gene. This CDR3 is built from 15 residues. The germline V gene has CDR1 SGHTA and CDR2 FQGNSA. Trimming took 7 bases from V and 0 from J, leaving 15 bases between them. As DNA, the CDR3 is TGTGCCAGCATCGAAATAGAAGCGATGAACACTGAAGCTTTCTTT. The encoded protein is CASIEIEAMNTEAFF.

This rearrangement joins TRBV7-6 to TRBJ1-4, with D hard to call. The CDR3 loop spans 14 amino acids. The ends were cut back, 5 bases at V and 7 bases at J, with 14 bases in the middle. CDR1 SGHVS and CDR2 FNYEAQ come from the germline V gene. CDR3 sequence: CASSTEPRSEKLFF. In DNA form, the CDR3 reads TGTGCCAGCAGCACGGAACCTAGGAGTGAAAAACTGTTTTTT.

This clonotype was observed a handful of times. CDR3 sequence (DNA): TGCGCCAGCAGCCAATCTCACGGGACCCTCTATGGCTACACCTTC. This translates into CASSQSHGTLYGYTF. The chain couples TRBV4-1 to TRBJ1-2, with a tentative D call TRBD1 (5 bases). The CDR3 covers 15 residues. The germline V gene encodes CDR1 MGHRA and CDR2 YSYEKL. Trimming stripped 2 bases from V and 4 bases from J, with 14 bases between.

V is TRBV7-2 and J is TRBJ2-7; 10 bases are shared with TRBD2. CDR1 SGHTA and CDR2 FQGNSA come from the germline V gene. This CDR3 has 16 residues. The junction had 7 bases not matched to a gene; V was cut back by 1 base and J by 4 bases. Here the CDR3 DNA reads TGTGCCAGCAGCTTAGGGCCCAGCGGGGGGGCTTACGAGCAGTACTTC. Its translation: CASSLGPSGGAYEQYF. Complete variable domain (other parts from reference TRBV7-2 and TRBJ2-7): GAGVSQSPSNKVTEKGKDVELRCDPISGHTALYWYRQSLGQGLEFLIYFQGNSAPDKSGLPSDRFSAERTGGSVSTLTIQRTQQEDSAVYLCASSLGPSGGAYEQYFGPGTRLTVT.

This clonotype was picked up a small number of times. The rearrangement links TRBV2 to TRBJ2-5; D perhaps matches TRBD2 (5 bases). Germline V CDR1 and CDR2: SNHLY, FYNNEI. V lost 7 bases, J lost 5 bases, and 11 bases lay in between. The CDR3 length is 12 residues. CDR3 sequence (DNA): TGTGCCAGCAAGGAGGTGAAGGAGACCCAGTACTTC. Its protein product is CASKEVKETQYF.

Ten or more counts support this clonotype. Here the CDR3 DNA reads TGTGCCAGCAGTTCGACAGGGTGGGACGAGCAGTACTTC. Translating it yields CASSSTGWDEQYF. The V and J genes are TRBV27 and TRBJ2-7, with 7 bases lining up with TRBD1. Trimming removed 4 bases from V and 5 bases from J; junction bases left unmatched: 5. The germline V gene encodes CDR1 MNHEY and CDR2 SMNVEV (reference sequence). The CDR3 loop spans 13 amino acids.

CDR3 region: CASSLEYRDTQYF. CDR3 in DNA: TGTGCCAGCAGCTTAGAATACCGGGATACGCAGTATTTT. The chain is built from TRBV7-3 and TRBJ2-3; D unclear. Trimming took off 2 bases at V and 6 bases at J, with 9 bases between the two ends. Looked up from germline, CDR1 is SGHTA and CDR2 is FQGTGA. This CDR3 has 13 amino acids.

J is TRBJ2-5 and V is TRBV29-1, with 12 nucleotides matching TRBD2. The CDR3 totals 14 residues. Germline-derived CDR1 and CDR2 are SQVTM and ANQGSEA. Losses at the gene ends were 3 bases for V and 4 bases for J; bases not matched to a gene: 3. The CDR3: CSVDLAGGGETQYF. CDR3 nucleotides: TGCAGCGTTGATCTAGCGGGGGGGGGAGAGACCCAGTACTTC.

On this clonotype itself: Sequence at one end of the junction differs from germline and may be a read error. The chain carries TRBV7-9 and TRBJ1-2; D uncertain. The CDR3 runs to 13 residues. The germline V gene encodes CDR1 SEHNR and CDR2 FQNEAQ (reference sequence). The CDR3 region has the DNA TGTGTCAGCAGCCCCGCGACGGGTCGTGGCTACACCTTC. Encoded protein: CVSSPATGRGYTF.

This clonotype has just a few counts. The rearrangement joins TRBV18 to TRBJ2-7; a weak D match, TRBD1 (6 bases). V was clipped by 6 bases and J by 5 bases, with 14 bases between them. Germline V gene lookup returns CDR1 KGHSH and CDR2 LQKENI. This CDR3 is 13 amino acids long. The CDR3 is CASSATGSDEQYF. For the CDR3, the DNA is TGTGCCAGCTCGGCCACAGGGTCGGACGAGCAGTACTTC.